The 9 T cell receptor beta chains below come from one sample, sequenced in a study of T-cell memory formation after mild COVID-19. TCRdb ran MiXCR on the 5' RACE reads and lists one entry per CDR3 protein. The sample has about 110,000 distinct CDR3 sequences; over 15% are singletons. The sample comprised PBMCs or a T cell subset sorted from them (not recorded which). These receptor sequences come from a man younger than 35 who had mild COVID-19 (a few samples of this study predate the infection). Cell type and time point are not known.

This clonotype was picked up a small number of times. This chain links TRBV10-1 with TRBJ2-2, with a tentative D call TRBD2 (5 bases). V was clipped by 4 bases and J by 0 bases, with 12 bases between them. This CDR3 has 16 residues. Germline assignment: CDR1 WNHNN and CDR2 SYGVQD (reference sequence). CDR3 sequence reads: CASSGGRPANTGELFF. Here the CDR3 DNA reads TGCGCCAGCAGTGGCGGGCGACCGGCGAACACCGGGGAGCTGTTTTTT.

This clonotype was detected only a few times. The V and J genes are TRBV11-2 and TRBJ2-3; D remains ambiguous. V was pared by 4 bases and J by 5 bases, with 13 bases between. Germline assignment: CDR1 SGHAT and CDR2 FQNNGV. The CDR3 has 14 residues. The CDR3 sequence: CASSSNFAEDTQYF. DNA for the CDR3: TGTGCCAGCAGCTCCAACTTTGCGGAAGATACGCAGTATTTT.

J is TRBJ2-6 and V is TRBV7-9; TRBD2 aligns across 8 bases. This CDR3 comprises 18 residues. Trimming took 5 bases from V and 0 from J; bases not matched to a gene: 9. Germline CDR1 SEHNR, CDR2 FQNEAQ (reference sequence). CDR3 residues: CASSPRGGLDSGANVLTF. In DNA form, the CDR3 reads TGTGCCAGCAGCCCCCGGGGGGGGTTGGACTCTGGGGCCAACGTCCTGACTTTC.

V usage is TRBV4-1 and J usage is TRBJ2-5, with TRBD1 identical over 7 bases. CDR1 is MGHRA, CDR2 YSYEKL, per germline. Trimming at V came to 4 bases and at J to 2 bases, leaving 13 bases not matched to a gene. The CDR3 totals 17 residues. DNA for the CDR3: TGCGCCAGCAGCCTCGGGGCAGACAGGGCACTACAAGAGACCCAGTACTTC. It translates to CASSLGADRALQETQYF.

V and J are TRBV12-3 or TRBV12-4 and TRBJ1-1; a weak D match, TRBD1 (6 bases). The CDR3 contains 18 residues. V dropped 4 bases and J dropped 5 bases, with 26 bases sitting between them. The CDR3 here is CASSWRGGLVTTRTEAFF. The CDR3, as DNA: TGTGCCAGCAGTTGGCGTGGGGGGCTCGTAACTACGCGAACTGAAGCTTTCTTT.

This clonotype was seen a handful of times. The chain uses TRBV10-2 and TRBJ1-1; D may be TRBD1 (5 bases). CDR3 length equals 16 residues. Trimming left V 4 bases short and J 6 bases short, with 21 bases between. Germline V gene data show CDR1 as WSHSY and CDR2 as SAAADI. This CDR3 reads CASSGTPGQGGSEAFF. The DNA for the CDR3 is TGCGCCAGCAGTGGGACTCCCGGGCAGGGTGGTTCTGAAGCTTTCTTT.

CDR3 nucleotide sequence: TGTGCCATCGGAGCGGGGGGGTACTACAATGAGCAGTTCTTC. The encoded protein is CAIGAGGYYNEQFF. The gene calls are TRBV10-3 and TRBJ2-1; 10 nucleotides agree with TRBD2. The CDR3 runs 14 residues. V shed 8 bases, J shed 3 bases, and the junction held 4 bases outside the gene matches. Germline V gives CDR1 ENHRY, CDR2 SYGVKD.

Only a few counts were recorded for this clonotype. This chain joins TRBV24-1 and TRBJ1-5; no definite D call. V lost 4 bases to trimming and J lost 3 bases, with 3 bases between them. The germline CDR1 and CDR2 sequences are KGHDR and SFDVKD. This CDR3 has 12 residues. CDR3 sequence (DNA): TGTGCCACCAGTGACCCCAATCAGCCCCAGCATTTT. Amino acid sequence: CATSDPNQPQHF.

This clonotype was recorded a few times. The chain employs TRBV20-1 and TRBJ2-1, with 16 bases that match TRBD2. After removal of 1 base from V and 7 bases from J, the junction contained 4 bases not matched to a gene. The CDR3 runs to 16 residues. Germline values: CDR1 DFQATT, CDR2 SNEGSKA (reference sequence). The CDR3 DNA reads as TGCAGTGCTAGAGCCCCGGGACTAGCGGGGGGGAATGAGCAGTTCTTC. This gives the protein CSARAPGLAGGNEQFF.